This T cell receptor (beta chain) was retrieved from a study of blood T cells in healthy people across ages. The V gene's germline CDR1 is MDHEN and CDR2 SYDVKM. The CDR3 extends over 15 amino acids. Trimming took 5 bases from V and 4 from J, leaving 17 bases between them. Donors were healthy Caucasian individuals from Russia aged roughly 6 to 95. Sample-barcoded 5' priming and a J-beta primer mix drove a second PCR of about 6 to 12 cycles. In TCRdb, the 5' RACE reads were re-called with MiXCR into one record per CDR3 protein. This table has about 1.8 million distinct CDR3 sequences, about 49% appearing once.

The source of this sequence is a woman aged 35 to 49 in good health. What was sequenced was blood. The rearrangement links TRBV28 to TRBJ1-2, with D perhaps TRBD1 (5 bases). In nucleotides, the CDR3 is TGTGCCAGCAGTACCCGGGACTCGGGAATCTATGGCTACACCTTC. Amino acids: CASSTRDSGIYGYTF.